The next 16 T cell receptor beta chains were all read from a single sample in a study of regulatory and conventional T cells in RAG deficiency. Some clones are missing from TCRdb's copy, which holds only in-frame ones; the method was immunoSEQ multiplex PCR. The data show around 37,000 clones, roughly 90% seen once. The data were also submitted as part of a second study, on regulatory T cells. From that study: Amplification used 52 TRBV primers and 13 TRBJ primers.

Sequencing input: CD8+ T cells sorted from blood. The receptors shown here come from a human donor in good health.

The chain uses TRBV7-3 and TRBJ1-2; a weak D match, TRBD1 (5 bases). CDR3 size: 14 residues. In germline, CDR1 is SGHTA, CDR2 FQGTGA. V shed 5 bases and J shed 9 bases, with 19 bases lying between them. The CDR3 DNA reads as TGTGCCAGCAGCCAGTTAGGGCTTTCAGGGAGCTACACCTTC. This encodes CASSQLGLSGSYTF. Full variable domain (outside the CDR3, taken from reference TRBV7-3 and TRBJ1-2): GAGVSQTPSNKVTEKGKYVELRCDPISGHTALYWYRQSLGQGPEFLIYFQGTGAADDSGLPNDRFFAVRPEGSVSTLKIQRTERGDSAVYLCASSQLGLSGSYTFGSGTRLTVV.

This chain joins TRBV5-1 and TRBJ2-5; D gene uncertain. Germline V gene data show CDR1 as SGHRS and CDR2 as YFSETQ. With 4 bases removed from V and 5 bases from J, the gap between germline ends came to 15 bases. This CDR3 is built from 14 residues. CDR3 residues: CASSLSSGLETQYF. In nucleotides, the CDR3 is TGCGCCAGCAGCCTGAGCTCCGGCCTGGAGACCCAGTACTTC.

This sequence joins TRBV14 and TRBJ2-1; perhaps TRBD2 as D (6 bases). The CDR3 loop spans 15 amino acids. Germline CDR1 reads SGHDN; CDR2 reads FVKESK. The V end lost 0 bases, the J end lost 4 bases, and 10 bases lay between the germline ends. The CDR3 loop reads CASSQERGIYNEQFF. CDR3 DNA: TGTGCCAGCAGCCAAGAACGGGGGATATACAATGAGCAGTTCTTC.

The V gene is TRBV25-1, the J gene TRBJ1-1; maybe TRBD1 (5 bases). The germline V gene encodes CDR1 MGHDK and CDR2 SYGVNS. Trimming cost V 3 bases and J 4 bases, with 15 bases left between them. CDR3 size: 15 residues. The CDR3 DNA is TGTGCCAGCAGTGACCCTGCGGAGGGGACCACTGAAGCTTTCTTT. As protein: CASSDPAEGTTEAFF.

This clone was picked up one time. The chain employs TRBV30 and TRBJ2-5; D is uncertain. The V gene lost 2 bases and the J gene lost 5 bases, with 3 bases spanning the gap. The CDR3 contains 10 residues. CDR1 and CDR2 (germline): GTSNPN, SVGIG (reference sequence). The CDR3 reads CAWSYETQYF. CDR3 in DNA: TGTGCCTGGAGTTATGAGACCCAGTACTTC. Based on the CDR3 plus reference TRBV30 and TRBJ2-5, the full variable domain is SQTIHQWPATLVQPVGSPLSLECTVEGTSNPNLYWYRQAAGRGLQLLFYSVGIGQISSEVPQNLSASRPQDRQFILSSKKLLLSDSGFYLCAWSYETQYFGPGTRLLVL.

This clone has more than one count but fewer than ten. The CDR3 nucleotides are TGTGCCATCAGCAACGGACGGGATTACAATGAGCAGTTCTTC. Translating gives CAISNGRDYNEQFF. The chain uses TRBV10-3 and TRBJ2-1; D may be TRBD2 (5 bases). CDR1 is ENHRY and CDR2 is SYGVKD in the germline V gene. V was shortened by 6 bases and J by 4 bases, with 13 bases between the two germline ends. The CDR3 runs to 14 residues.

V usage is TRBV11-3 and J usage is TRBJ1-1; D not certain. This CDR3 has 13 amino acids. Germline CDR1 reads SGHNT; CDR2 reads YENEEA. V dropped 5 bases and J dropped 1 base, with 8 bases sitting between them. The CDR3 coding sequence is TGTGCCAGCAGCGCCTGGGGGAACACTGAAGCTTTCTTT. It translates to CASSAWGNTEAFF.

The rearrangement joins TRBV4-1 to TRBJ2-1, with D hard to call. CDR3 length: 16 amino acids. Germline-derived CDR1 and CDR2 are MGHRA and YSYEKL. V was cut by 4 bases and J by 7 bases, with 20 bases left in between. The CDR3 DNA reads TGCGCCAGCAGCCCCCCCGGCTTCTTTGAGAGGAATGAGCAGTTCTTC. This translates into CASSPPGFFERNEQFF.

The rearrangement links TRBV28 to TRBJ1-5, with D possibly TRBD1 on 6 matching bases. This CDR3 has 14 residues. Trimming left V 5 bases short and J 3 bases short, with 11 bases between. The germline V gene encodes CDR1 MDHEN and CDR2 SYDVKM. CDR3 in DNA: TGTGCCAGCAGTCTCCACAGGGACAATCAGCCCCAGCATTTT. Translating it yields CASSLHRDNQPQHF.

V gene TRBV11-2 combines with J gene TRBJ2-7; D unresolved. Deletions cut 5 bases from V and 0 bases from J, with 17 bases between. This CDR3 is built from 16 residues. The germline V gene has CDR1 SGHAT and CDR2 FQNNGV. CDR3 nucleotides: TGTGCCAGCAGCCCAAATGACGCGATGACCTCCTACGAGCAGTACTTC. Its protein is CASSPNDAMTSYEQYF.

The sample holds a few counts of this clone. CDR3 nucleotide sequence: TGTGCCAGCAGCTTCGGAATCGCCTACAGAGAGACCCAGTACTTC. This codes for CASSFGIAYRETQYF. The chain has TRBV5-5 and TRBJ2-5, with unresolved D. CDR1 and CDR2 (germline): SGHKS, YYEKEE (reference sequence). The length of the CDR3 is 15 residues. V was cut by 2 bases and J by 4 bases, with 15 bases left in between. Using reference TRBV5-5 and TRBJ2-5 for the parts outside the CDR3, the full variable domain is DAGVTQSPTHLIKTRGQQVTLRCSPISGHKSVSWYQQVLGQGPQFIFQYYEKEERGRGNFPDRFSARQFPNYSSELNVNALLLGDSALYLCASSFGIAYRETQYFGPGTRLLVL.

The chain uses TRBV5-8 and TRBJ2-7; 13 nucleotides agree with TRBD2. The germline V gene has CDR1 SGHTS and CDR2 YDEGEE. Trimming cost V 4 bases and J 5 bases; bases outside gene matches: 6. The length of the CDR3 is 15 residues. The CDR3 is CASSPGTSGADEQYF. The CDR3 region has the DNA TGTGCCAGCAGCCCCGGGACTAGCGGGGCCGACGAGCAGTACTTC. Variable domain in full (rest from reference TRBV5-8 and TRBJ2-7): EAGVTQSPTHLIKTRGQQATLRCSPISGHTSVYWYQQALGLGLQFLLWYDEGEERNRGNFPPRFSGRQFPNYSSELNVNALELEDSALYLCASSPGTSGADEQYFGPGTRLTVT.

The J gene is TRBJ1-3, the V gene TRBV27; TRBD1 aligns across 11 bases. There are 17 residues in the CDR3. CDR1 and CDR2 (germline): MNHEY, SMNVEV (reference sequence). Unmatched junction bases numbered 5, after V lost 2 bases and J lost 2 bases. CDR3: CASSLRGGQGAGNTIYF. The CDR3 DNA is TGTGCCAGCAGTTTAAGGGGGGGACAGGGGGCTGGAAACACCATATATTTT.

This sequence joins TRBV28 and TRBJ2-3; TRBD2 matches 9 bases. The CDR3 spans 14 residues. Trimming removed 5 bases from V and 0 bases from J; junction bases left unmatched: 0. CDR1 and CDR2 (germline): MDHEN, SYDVKM. CDR3 bases: TGTGCCAGCAGTCTAGCGGGGAGCACAGATACGCAGTATTTT. Residues: CASSLAGSTDTQYF.

The chain joins TRBV5-3 to TRBJ2-5; 7 bases are shared with TRBD1. Being an ORF, TRBV5-3 has a function that is uncertain. J lost 1 base, V lost 2 bases, and 8 bases had no gene match. CDR3 length: 16 amino acids. CDR3 nucleotide sequence: TGTGCCAGAAGCTTTAGGATCCAGGGGGTCCAAGAGACCCAGTACTTC. It translates to CARSFRIQGVQETQYF.

The chain employs TRBV19 and TRBJ2-7; 10 bases are a match to TRBD1. The V and J ends lost 5 bases and 6 bases, in that order; junction bases with no gene match: 10. This CDR3 comprises 15 residues. From germline, CDR1 is LNHDA and CDR2 SQIVND (reference sequence). DNA for the CDR3: TGTGCCAGTAGTGGCGGTGGGACAGGGGAGGGCGAGCAGTACTTC. It is translated as CASSGGGTGEGEQYF.